The 11 T cell receptor beta chains presented below share a single source sample, sequenced in a study of siplizumab effects on memory and regulatory T cells. Repertoires were generated with immunoSEQ multiplex PCR, while TCRdb's copy carries only in-frame clones and drops some. The data contain 100,000 or so clones, nearly 95% of them singletons. The sequenced material came from non-Treg CD4+ T cells sorted from blood. Every receptor here comes from a human donor in good health.

This rearrangement joins TRBV7-9 to TRBJ2-1; the D call may be TRBD1 or TRBD2 (6 bases each). Trimming cost V 0 bases and J 7 bases, with 13 bases left between them. Germline V gene lookup returns CDR1 SEHNR and CDR2 FQNEAQ (reference sequence). The CDR3 spans 15 residues. The CDR3 nucleotides are TGTGCCAGCAGCTTAGCGCTGACTAGGGGGAATGAGCAGTTCTTC. Translating it yields CASSLALTRGNEQFF.

The rearrangement uses TRBV19 and TRBJ1-2; D is uncertain. CDR1 and CDR2 from the germline V gene are LNHDA and SQIVND (reference sequence). The CDR3 extends over 15 amino acids. V was trimmed by 1 base and J by 0 bases, leaving 9 bases between them. CDR3 sequence: CASSIGPTANYGYTF. The CDR3, as DNA: TGTGCCAGTAGTATAGGGCCCACAGCTAACTATGGCTACACCTTC.

This chain joins TRBV4-1 and TRBJ2-1; D is uncertain. The CDR3 is 13 amino acids. Germline lookup yields CDR1 MGHRA and CDR2 YSYEKL. Between the trimmed V and J ends, which lost 1 base and 4 bases, there was a span of 5 bases. The CDR3 spells CASSQAPYNEQFF. Here the CDR3 DNA reads TGCGCCAGCAGCCAAGCCCCGTACAATGAGCAGTTCTTC.

This sequence joins TRBV5-1 and TRBJ2-7, with TRBD2 as a possible D gene (5 bases). The CDR3 length is 14 residues. Looked up from germline, CDR1 is SGHRS and CDR2 is YFSETQ. V lost 4 bases and J lost 3, with 14 bases in between. The CDR3 sequence: CASSPLEGFYEQYF. As DNA, the CDR3 is TGCGCCAGCAGCCCACTTGAGGGATTCTACGAGCAGTACTTC.

J is TRBJ2-5 and V is TRBV11-3; D gene uncertain. The CDR3 contains 13 residues. Germline CDR1 SGHNT, CDR2 YENEEA. The germline V and J ends were trimmed by 3 bases and 7 bases, with 12 bases remaining between them. The CDR3 protein is CASSFSLSGTQYF. The CDR3 coding sequence is TGTGCCAGCAGCTTTTCTCTCTCGGGGACCCAGTACTTC.

This rearrangement joins TRBV6-1 to TRBJ2-3; unclear D gene. The CDR3 runs to 18 residues. Between the trimmed V and J ends, which lost 3 bases and 0 bases, there was a span of 19 bases. Germline V gene lookup returns CDR1 MNHNS and CDR2 SASEGT. The CDR3 bases are TGTGCCAGCAGTGACCCCCTTCGATGGCAGGTCAGCACAGATACGCAGTATTTT. Amino acid sequence: CASSDPLRWQVSTDTQYF.

The CDR3 spells CASSIRRTDTQYF. DNA of the CDR3: TGTGCCAGTAGTATTCGGCGCACAGATACGCAGTATTTT. The rearrangement uses TRBV19 and TRBJ2-3, with D uncertain. CDR1 is LNHDA, CDR2 SQIVND, per germline (reference sequence). Trimming pared 3 bases from V and 1 base from J, leaving 5 bases between. The CDR3 contains 13 residues.

The J gene is TRBJ2-2, the V gene TRBV9; D is perhaps TRBD2 (6 bases). CDR1 is SGDLS, CDR2 YYNGEE, per germline. This CDR3 is built from 17 residues. V was trimmed by 4 bases and J by 1 base, leaving 17 bases between them. The DNA of the CDR3 is TGTGCCAGCAGCAGAGGTCTCGGCGGGGTGAACACCGGGGAGCTGTTTTTT. Translated, it gives CASSRGLGGVNTGELFF. The whole variable domain, remainder taken from reference TRBV9 and TRBJ2-2, is DSGVTQTPKHLITATGQRVTLRCSPRSGDLSVYWYQQSLDQGLQFLIQYYNGEERAKGNILERFSAQQFPDLHSELNLSSLELGDSALYFCASSRGLGGVNTGELFFGEGSRLTVL.

The chain links TRBV6-5 to TRBJ2-1, with 7 bases that match TRBD2. The V gene's germline CDR1 is MNHEY and CDR2 SVGAGI. The trim removed 4 bases at V and 7 bases at J, leaving 10 bases unmatched. The CDR3 runs 15 residues. The CDR3 sequence: CASSWEGRSGNEQFF. The CDR3 region has the DNA TGTGCCAGCAGTTGGGAGGGGCGCTCGGGGAATGAGCAGTTCTTC.

The rearrangement links TRBV4-1 to TRBJ2-2, with 7 bases matching TRBD1. V was pared by 6 bases and J by 0 bases, with 7 bases of the junction left unmatched. The CDR3 spans 16 residues. CDR1 MGHRA and CDR2 YSYEKL come from the germline V gene. This CDR3 reads CASRPPGQSNTGELFF. The CDR3 DNA follows: TGCGCCAGCAGGCCCCCGGGACAGTCGAACACCGGGGAGCTGTTTTTT.

A word on this clone: The germline gene is not matched at one end of the junction; a read error may be the cause. The gene calls are TRBV7-7 and TRBJ2-7, with TRBD2 matching over 7 bases. Germline V gene sequence: CDR1 SSHAT, CDR2 FNYEAQ (reference sequence). The CDR3 has 14 residues. The CDR3 region is CASSPTSLAGEQYF. As DNA, the CDR3 is TGTGCTAGCAGCCCGACTAGCCTGGCTGGCGAGCAGTACTTC.